This T cell receptor (beta chain) came from a study of shared clonotypes between healthy human individuals. Study as a whole: Each donor's CD8 memory used one plate, CD8 naive two, each CD4 subset three.

This CDR3 comprises 15 residues. V was pared by 5 bases and J by 0 bases, with 10 bases between. The germline V gene has CDR1 SGHNT and CDR2 YENEEA. TCRdb's copy holds only in-frame clones and misses some; the assay was immunoSEQ multiplex PCR. The table lists under 2.5 million clones, around 92% of them singletons. The sample was naive CD4+ T cells from PBMCs. The subset was: CD45RA+ positively selected. The sequence was collected from a young man in good health. Some clones in this sample may be carry-over from other donors' samples. The rearrangement joins TRBV11-3 to TRBJ2-2; D could derive from TRBD1 or TRBD2 (5 bases each). The CDR3: CASSPGPTNTGELFF. Here the CDR3 DNA reads TGTGCCAGCAGCCCGGGACCGACGAACACCGGGGAGCTGTTTTTT.